This T cell receptor beta chain was found in a study of blood T cell repertoires in COVID-19. Across the whole study: COVID-19 samples from acute and convalescent phases originated in the United States, Italy and Spain.

The CDR3 runs 15 residues. The V end lost 4 bases, the J end lost 4 bases, and 15 bases lay between the germline ends. Method: immunoSEQ multiplex PCR; TCRdb's copy keeps in-frame clones and lacks some. The profile shows over 250,000 clones, around 83% of them singletons. Participants, 18 to 89 years old, spanned around 25 US areas. Membership in each cohort depended on participant-reported clinical history. Contact with a PCR-confirmed or clinician-diagnosed COVID-19 case occurred within 2 weeks of entry. This clone is a singleton in its sample. Sequencing input: PBMCs or T cells enriched from blood (not recorded which). V is TRBV5-3 and J is TRBJ1-5; the D gene is possibly TRBD1 (5 bases). TRBV5-3 is noted as an ORF with a role that remains uncertain. This TCR was recovered from a man aged 40-55 years who had been exposed to COVID-19. The CDR3 protein is CARSRAPRDNQPQHF. The CDR3 region has the DNA TGTGCCAGAAGCCGGGCCCCCAGGGATAATCAGCCCCAGCATTTT.